This T cell receptor beta chain appears in the sequencing data of a study of OX40 agonist ivuxolimab in advanced cancers. The V and J ends lost 0 bases and 3 bases respectively, with 15 bases between them. The germline V gene encodes CDR1 MGHRA and CDR2 YSYEKL. The CDR3 is 16 residues long. Generated by immunoSEQ multiplex PCR, the TCRdb table keeps only in-frame clones and is missing some. The profile shows approximately 15,000 clones, around three quarters of them singletons. On this clone itself: Antigen unknown.

Study-wide points: Clones of CD4+ and CD8+ blood T cells grew by week 6 at doses of 0.1 to 3.0 mg/kg.

Blood got drawn at baseline, again on cycle 4 day 1, and then on cycle 7 day 1. The sequencing here drew on CD4+ or CD8+ T cells sorted from blood, taken in a trial of the OX40 agonist ivuxolimab. The chain has TRBV4-1 and TRBJ2-7; D is possibly TRBD1 or TRBD2 (5 bases each). This sequence was found in an adult with an advanced solid tumor such as melanoma, head and neck, liver or kidney cancer. The CDR3 coding sequence is TGCGCCAGCAGCCAAGAATGGGGGTCGGGTATCTACGAGCAGTACTTC. Its translation is CASSQEWGSGIYEQYF.